The entry below describes one T cell receptor (beta chain). What it binds is not known. 13 Jbeta primers and 60 Vbeta primers were used for the PCR. Profiled with immunoSEQ multiplex PCR; TCRdb holds only in-frame clones, not every one. The table shows roughly 100,000 clones, with approximately 69% occurring only once. This record belongs to a study of cytomegalovirus exposure and HLA in healthy donors. The study's findings and limits: In terms of immune exposure information, only CMV serostatus was available. In vitro data verified three CMV-associated chains as specific for CMV antigens.

V was cut by 0 bases and J by 6 bases, with 13 bases left in between. Germline CDR1 reads LGHNA; CDR2 reads YNFKEQ. This CDR3 region has 15 residues. The chain has TRBV4-2 and TRBJ2-3; D unresolved. This TCR derives from a man aged 30 to 45 in good health and CMV-seronegative. The sample comprised PBMCs. CDR3 DNA sequence: TGTGCCAGCAGCCAAGACGGATCAGTCGGGGATACGCAGTATTTT. Residues: CASSQDGSVGDTQYF.